The sequence of this TCR beta chain was determined in a study of blood T cell repertoires in COVID-19. Looking at the study overall: Nucleic acid was either cDNA or gDNA, and it came from T cells, B-cell-depleted T cells, or PBMCs.

In the study's own analysis: Estimates of nucleated cell counts were drawn from the amplification of reference gene primers. Profiled with immunoSEQ multiplex PCR; TCRdb holds only in-frame clones, not every one. V, J and clone size are taken as reported in that table, and D and trimming were inferred from the DNA itself. The sample contains about 250,000 clones, roughly nine tenths of which appear only once. Those who participated ranged in age from roughly 18 to 100 years and resided in approximately 26 US areas. Participants' own reports of clinical history determined their cohort assignment. The origin of this receptor is a woman aged 18-30 years who had recovered from COVID-19. Specimen: PBMCs or T cells enriched from blood (not recorded which).

The CDR3 DNA reads as TGTGCCAGCAGCCCAGTGACAGGGAGGAGCACTGAAGCTTTCTTT. Its protein is CASSPVTGRSTEAFF. The chain recombines TRBV5-4 with TRBJ1-1, with 7 bases matching TRBD1. Trimming cost V 4 bases and J 4 bases; bases outside gene matches: 10. The CDR3 totals 15 residues. Germline V gives CDR1 SGHNT, CDR2 YYREEE (reference sequence).